This T cell receptor (beta chain) was captured in a study of read filtering for tumor transcriptome and immune sequencing. Many counts were recorded for this clonotype. There are 12 residues in the CDR3. V lost 5 bases to trimming and J lost 7 bases, with 9 bases between them. Per the germline V gene, CDR1 is SEHNR and CDR2 is FQNEAQ (reference sequence). This library used roughly 370 ng RNA and molecular barcoded adaptors spanning alpha/delta and beta/gamma chains. TCRdb redid the calling of the reads with MiXCR, one entry per CDR3 protein. The sample has some 80,000 distinct CDR3 sequences; roughly an eighth are singletons.

Sequencing used a population of CD138-negative cells sorted from bone marrow. The chain joins TRBV7-9 to TRBJ1-5; no clear D gene. The source is a donor aged 40 or older with multiple myeloma. The CDR3 region is CASSLPDQPQHF. The CDR3, as DNA: TGTGCCAGCAGCCTCCCGGACCAGCCCCAGCATTTT.